One sample yielded the 26 T cell receptor beta chains listed below, sequenced in a study of identical twins. MiXCR, run by TCRdb on the 5' RACE reads, gives a single entry per CDR3 protein. This table holds over 550,000 distinct CDR3 sequences, just over 7% found once. The sample also formed part of further work on yellow fever vaccine responses in identical twins.

The sample consisted of PBMCs. These receptors all stem from a woman between 18 and 29 years old in good health.

There are many counts of this clonotype. This rearrangement joins TRBV2 to TRBJ1-4; D unclear. Trimming took 3 bases from V and 8 from J, leaving 10 bases between them. The CDR3 contains 13 residues. Germline assignment: CDR1 SNHLY and CDR2 FYNNEI. For the CDR3, the DNA is TGTGCCAGCAGTGACGACTTGCTGGAAAAACTGTTTTTT. Its protein is CASSDDLLEKLFF.

This clonotype was seen a handful of times. The rearrangement links TRBV27 to TRBJ2-2; tentatively, D is TRBD2 (5 bases). The V and J ends lost 5 bases and 6 bases respectively, with 13 bases between them. CDR1 and CDR2 from the germline V gene are MNHEY and SMNVEV (reference sequence). This CDR3 comprises 14 residues. The DNA of the CDR3 is TGTGCCAGCAGTGCGGGTTCCCATCCCGGGGAGCTGTTTTTT. The encoded protein is CASSAGSHPGELFF.

This clonotype was seen a few times. V usage is TRBV9 and J usage is TRBJ2-1, with 14 bases matching TRBD2. J lost 4 bases, V lost 3 bases, and 12 bases had no gene match. CDR3 length: 19 residues. CDR1 SGDLS and CDR2 YYNGEE come from the germline V gene. In DNA form, the CDR3 reads TGTGCCAGCAGCGACGGGACTAGCGGGAGACCAAACTTTTACAATGAGCAGTTCTTC. Its translation is CASSDGTSGRPNFYNEQFF.

This chain uses TRBV7-9 with TRBJ2-4, with D possibly matching TRBD1 (6 bases). Germline loops: CDR1 SEHNR, CDR2 FQNEAQ (reference sequence). Trimming removed 5 bases at V and 8 bases at J, with 19 bases between. This CDR3 has 15 amino acids. CDR3 residues: CASSRSQGSSDIQYF. DNA for the CDR3: TGTGCCAGCAGCCGTTCGCAGGGGTCCTCCGACATTCAGTACTTC.

This clonotype was picked up many times. This chain connects TRBV6-1 to TRBJ1-1; possible D gene TRBD1, 5 bases. The CDR3 length is 13 residues. The germline gives CDR1 MNHNS, CDR2 SASEGT. Between the trimmed V and J ends, which lost 6 bases and 8 bases, there was a span of 16 bases. CDR3 nucleotide sequence: TGTGCCAGCAGCCCCGGGGGTGAGGGGGAAGCTTTCTTT. It specifies CASSPGGEGEAFF.

This clonotype was picked up a small number of times. It is unclear where the CDR3 begins or ends on the DNA, so no DNA is shown, and the CDR3 is as TCRdb lists it. The chain couples TRBV29-1 to TRBJ1-2; TRBD1 is taken as the D call from the table, unchecked against the DNA. CDR1 and CDR2 (germline): SQVTM, ANQGSEA. From its first to its last residue, the CDR3 has 12 amino acids. This chain's CDR3 is CSVAGGNYGYTF.

There are a few counts of this clonotype. The rearrangement joins TRBV7-6 to TRBJ2-1; tentative D call: TRBD1 (6 bases). CDR3 size: 18 residues. In germline, CDR1 is SGHVS, CDR2 FNYEAQ. Between the trimmed V and J ends, which lost 1 base and 2 bases, there was a span of 18 bases. The CDR3 spells CASSLVLGGSRAYNEQFF. The CDR3 DNA reads TGTGCCAGCAGCTTAGTCTTAGGGGGTTCTCGCGCCTACAATGAGCAGTTCTTC. Full variable domain (outside the CDR3, taken from reference TRBV7-6 and TRBJ2-1): GAGVSQSPRYKVTKRGQDVALRCDPISGHVSLYWYRQALGQGPEFLTYFNYEAQQDKSGLPNDRFSAERPEGSISTLTIQRTEQRDSAMYRCASSLVLGGSRAYNEQFFGPGTRLTVL.

This clonotype has only a few counts. The CDR3, as DNA: TGTGCCAGCAGCCTGGACTCTACCTATACGCAGTATTTT. Protein sequence: CASSLDSTYTQYF. V and J are TRBV7-3 and TRBJ2-3; a weak D match, TRBD2 (5 bases). This CDR3 has 13 amino acids. V lost 5 bases, J lost 7 bases, and 13 bases lay in between. Per the germline V gene, CDR1 is SGHTA and CDR2 is FQGTGA.

This clonotype showed up many times. The chain couples TRBV12-3 or TRBV12-4 to TRBJ1-1, with D uncertain. V lost 6 bases to trimming and J lost 3 bases, with 8 bases between them. The CDR3 has 12 amino acids. The CDR3 reads CASREGYTEAFF. CDR3 in DNA: TGTGCCAGCAGGGAAGGATACACTGAAGCTTTCTTT.

The chain is built from TRBV4-2 and TRBJ2-1; 10 bases align to TRBD2. Germline trimming cut 3 bases from V and 5 bases from J; bases unmatched to any gene: 4. Germline V gene data show CDR1 as LGHNA and CDR2 as YNFKEQ. CDR3 length: 15 amino acids. The CDR3 protein is CASSHTSGDNNEQFF. In DNA form, the CDR3 reads TGTGCCAGCAGCCACACTAGCGGGGATAACAATGAGCAGTTCTTC.

The J gene is TRBJ2-3, the V gene TRBV5-1; TRBD2 aligns across 16 bases. Looked up from germline, CDR1 is SGHRS and CDR2 is YFSETQ. This CDR3 has 20 residues. V was pared by 2 bases and J by 1 base, with 10 bases of the junction left unmatched. This CDR3 is CASSFKRGLAGGPGTDTQYF. In DNA, the CDR3 is TGCGCCAGCAGCTTCAAACGGGGACTAGCGGGGGGGCCCGGCACAGATACGCAGTATTTT. Looking up the rest from reference TRBV5-1 and TRBJ2-3 gives the full variable domain: KAGVTQTPRYLIKTRGQQVTLSCSPISGHRSVSWYQQTPGQGLQFLFEYFSETQRNKGNFPGRFSGRQFSNSRSEMNVSTLELGDSALYLCASSFKRGLAGGPGTDTQYFGPGTRLTVL.

The chain uses TRBV5-5 and TRBJ1-2; D is perhaps TRBD1 (6 bases). Trimming cost V 4 bases and J 1 base, with 14 bases left between them. The CDR3 length is 15 residues. Germline assignment: CDR1 SGHKS and CDR2 YYEKEE (reference sequence). The CDR3 bases are TGTGCCAGCAGCCTGGGGGCCCCCTTTAACTATGGCTACACCTTC. Its translation is CASSLGAPFNYGYTF.

This clonotype was counted between two and nine times. The V gene is TRBV12-3 or TRBV12-4, the J gene TRBJ1-5; D is unclear. The CDR3 consists of 15 residues. Trimming took 6 bases from V and 2 from J, leaving 14 bases between them. The chain's CDR3 is CASRSDPIGNQPQHF. Here the CDR3 DNA reads TGTGCCAGCAGATCAGACCCGATCGGCAATCAGCCCCAGCATTTT.

This clonotype was found a few times. The J gene is TRBJ2-7, the V gene TRBV13; TRBD1 might be the D (5 bases). The length of the CDR3 is 17 residues. The V gene's germline CDR1 is PRHDT and CDR2 FYEKMQ (reference sequence). V lost 0 bases and J lost 3, with 18 bases in between. The CDR3 spells CASSLGGWQGTLYEQYF. CDR3 bases: TGTGCCAGCAGCTTAGGGGGTTGGCAGGGTACCCTCTACGAGCAGTACTTC.

The chain combines TRBV27 with TRBJ2-2; D remains ambiguous. The CDR3 extends over 16 amino acids. V was trimmed by 2 bases and J by 4 bases, leaving 14 bases between them. CDR1 is MNHEY and CDR2 is SMNVEV in the germline V gene (reference sequence). Here the CDR3 reads CASSLKGARSTGELFF. CDR3 DNA: TGTGCCAGCAGTTTAAAAGGAGCGCGGAGCACCGGGGAGCTGTTTTTT.

There are many counts of this clonotype. The CDR3 coding sequence is TGCAGCGTTGATGGGGGCACGGACACCATATATTTT. Translating it yields CSVDGGTDTIYF. V and J are TRBV29-1 and TRBJ1-3; D is perhaps TRBD1 (6 bases). The CDR3 is 12 residues long. V gave up 3 bases and J gave up 8 bases, with 11 bases separating them. Germline CDR1 is SQVTM and CDR2 is ANQGSEA.

This clonotype has more than one count but fewer than ten. The V call is TRBV18, the J call TRBJ2-3; no clear D. The CDR3 is 14 amino acids. V was cut by 5 bases and J by 2 bases, with 11 bases left in between. Per germline, CDR1 KGHSH and CDR2 LQKENI. CDR3 bases: TGTGCCAGCTCAAAAGAAGGAGTCACAGATACGCAGTATTTT. It is translated as CASSKEGVTDTQYF.

This clonotype appeared a few times. The V call is TRBV18, the J call TRBJ1-1, with D possibly matching TRBD1 (6 bases). The V gene's germline CDR1 is KGHSH and CDR2 LQKENI. V was cut by 5 bases and J by 2 bases, with 12 bases left in between. The CDR3 is made up of 14 amino acids. The CDR3 protein is CASSSKDRNTEAFF. CDR3 DNA: TGTGCCAGCTCATCAAAGGACAGAAACACTGAAGCTTTCTTT.

This clonotype was seen many times. The chain couples TRBV15 to TRBJ2-1; possible D gene TRBD1, 6 bases. CDR3 size: 16 residues. The V gene lost 0 bases and the J gene lost 4 bases, with 13 bases spanning the gap. CDR1 is LNHNV and CDR2 is YYDKDF in the germline V gene (reference sequence). CDR3 region: CATSRDYSDRYNEQFF. CDR3 nucleotide sequence: TGTGCCACCAGCAGAGATTATAGCGACAGGTACAATGAGCAGTTCTTC.

The chain combines TRBV29-1 with TRBJ2-1; D possibly uses TRBD1 or TRBD2 (5 bases each). Germline-derived CDR1 and CDR2 are SQVTM and ANQGSEA. The CDR3 runs 16 residues. V was clipped by 7 bases and J by 0 bases, with 19 bases between them. The CDR3 region is CSASGAGPSSYNEQFF. CDR3 nucleotides: TGCAGCGCCTCCGGGGCAGGCCCTAGCTCCTACAATGAGCAGTTCTTC.

This clonotype showed up just a few times. The rearrangement links TRBV20-1 to TRBJ2-2; the match to TRBD1 covers 9 bases. The ends lost 0 bases at V and 4 bases at J; junction bases unmatched: 6. Germline CDR1 reads DFQATT; CDR2 reads SNEGSKA (reference sequence). The CDR3 runs to 16 residues. This CDR3 reads CSARDLGQGGTGELFF. The CDR3 coding sequence is TGCAGTGCTAGAGACCTGGGACAGGGAGGCACCGGGGAGCTGTTTTTT.

This clonotype was observed a handful of times. This chain uses TRBV4-2 with TRBJ2-5; D could derive from TRBD1 or TRBD2 (7 bases each). The V end was cut by 4 bases, the J end by 4 bases, with 19 bases between. Germline-derived CDR1 and CDR2 are LGHNA and YNFKEQ. There are 16 residues in the CDR3. The CDR3 region is CASSPGQGGGRETQYF. The CDR3 DNA reads as TGTGCCAGCAGCCCGGGCCAGGGGGGGGGCCGAGAGACCCAGTACTTC.

This clonotype showed up just a few times. V and J are TRBV13 and TRBJ2-1; no clear D. V gave up 3 bases and J gave up 1 base, with 10 bases separating them. The CDR3 extends over 15 amino acids. The V gene's germline CDR1 is PRHDT and CDR2 FYEKMQ (reference sequence). This CDR3 reads CASSFKPPSYNEQFF. The DNA of the CDR3 is TGTGCCAGCAGCTTTAAACCACCTTCCTACAATGAGCAGTTCTTC.

The chain carries TRBV12-3 or TRBV12-4 and TRBJ2-2; tentative D call: TRBD2 (6 bases). V dropped 8 bases and J dropped 7 bases, with 17 bases sitting between them. The CDR3 is made up of 14 amino acids. The chain's CDR3 is CASQRGGGSGELFF. CDR3 nucleotides: TGTGCCAGCCAAAGGGGCGGAGGGAGCGGGGAGCTGTTTTTT.

Here the CDR3 reads CSAPLAGGPYEQYF. The DNA for the CDR3 is TGCAGTGCCCCACTAGCGGGAGGGCCCTACGAGCAGTACTTC. The chain employs TRBV20-1 and TRBJ2-7, with 13 bases identical to TRBD2. CDR3 size: 14 residues. CDR1 is DFQATT, CDR2 SNEGSKA, per germline (reference sequence). The ends lost 6 bases at V and 2 bases at J; junction bases unmatched: 4.

This clonotype was observed a handful of times. The DNA of the CDR3 is TGTGCCAGCAGCCGTGTGCCAGGGTCCAACACTGAAGCTTTCTTT. Its protein product is CASSRVPGSNTEAFF. This chain links TRBV7-9 with TRBJ1-1, with D perhaps TRBD1 (5 bases). This CDR3 comprises 15 residues. The V gene lost 5 bases and the J gene lost 2 bases, with 15 bases spanning the gap. Germline lookup yields CDR1 SEHNR and CDR2 FQNEAQ (reference sequence).